Each of the 10 T cell receptor beta chains below was sequenced from the same sample in a study of blood T cell repertoires in COVID-19. TCRdb's table, derived via immunoSEQ multiplex PCR, lists solely in-frame clones and lacks some. The table lists 250,000 to 350,000 clones, approximately 85% of them singletons. Sequenced input: PBMCs or T cells enriched from blood (not recorded which). Every receptor here comes from a woman in her thirties who had recovered from COVID-19.

The chain employs TRBV2 and TRBJ1-4; D may be TRBD1 (6 bases). The CDR3 runs to 16 residues. Trimming left V 9 bases short and J 0 bases short, with 17 bases between. Germline-derived CDR1 and CDR2 are SNHLY and FYNNEI. CDR3 bases: TGTGCCAGAGGGGGGGCCGTAGTTGCAACTAATGAAAAACTGTTTTTT. Translation gives CARGGAVVATNEKLFF.

This chain joins TRBV10-3 and TRBJ2-3, with TRBD2 matching over 10 bases. J was trimmed by 1 base and V by 4 bases; bases with no gene match: 5. The CDR3 covers 16 residues. Germline V gene sequence: CDR1 ENHRY, CDR2 SYGVKD. The CDR3 nucleotides read TGTGCCATCAGTGCAACTAGCGGGGCCCGCACAGATACGCAGTATTTT. Amino acid sequence: CAISATSGARTDTQYF.

The rearrangement uses TRBV19 and TRBJ2-7, with D hard to call. The CDR3 is made up of 14 amino acids. Trimming left V 0 bases short and J 2 bases short, with 8 bases between. From germline, CDR1 is LNHDA and CDR2 SQIVND (reference sequence). CDR3 residues: CASSIEGTAYEQYF. CDR3 DNA: TGTGCCAGTAGTATAGAAGGCACAGCCTACGAGCAGTACTTC. Together with reference TRBV19 and TRBJ2-7, the CDR3 gives the full variable domain: DGGITQSPKYLFRKEGQNVTLSCEQNLNHDAMYWYRQDPGQGLRLIYYSQIVNDFQKGDIAEGYSVSREKKESFPLTVTSAQKNPTAFYLCASSIEGTAYEQYFGPGTRLTVT.

V usage is TRBV5-1 and J usage is TRBJ1-4; D uncertain. Germline V gene sequence: CDR1 SGHRS, CDR2 YFSETQ. Trimming pared 9 bases from V and 7 bases from J, leaving 13 bases between. There are 12 residues in the CDR3. The CDR3 is CATVRGFEKLFF. The CDR3 region has the DNA TGCGCCACCGTAAGAGGGTTTGAAAAACTGTTTTTT.

This chain uses TRBV6-5 with TRBJ1-1; D possibly corresponds to TRBD1 (5 bases). The V gene's germline CDR1 is MNHEY and CDR2 SVGAGI. V lost 8 bases and J 0 bases, leaving 16 bases between the germline ends. The CDR3 extends over 15 amino acids. CDR3 sequence: CASRIRGGVNTEAFF. The CDR3 nucleotides are TGTGCCAGCCGAATAAGGGGAGGGGTGAACACTGAAGCTTTCTTT.

This rearrangement joins TRBV27 to TRBJ2-5, with 7 positions matching TRBD1. J was trimmed by 5 bases and V by 3 bases; bases with no gene match: 12. Germline CDR1 MNHEY, CDR2 SMNVEV (reference sequence). There are 16 residues in the CDR3. In DNA, the CDR3 is TGTGCCAGCAGTTTGAGTACAGGGGTGATGAGGGAGACCCAGTACTTC. It specifies CASSLSTGVMRETQYF.

The V and J genes are TRBV19 and TRBJ2-2, with a weak D call TRBD1 (5 bases). This CDR3 region has 14 residues. V was cut by 3 bases and J by 4 bases, with 9 bases left in between. Germline CDR1 is LNHDA and CDR2 is SQIVND (reference sequence). CDR3 in DNA: TGTGCCAGTAGTATCGGCAGGGCCACCGGGGAGCTGTTTTTT. The encoded protein is CASSIGRATGELFF.

The sample holds one count of this clone. The chain uses TRBV24-1 and TRBJ2-1, with D hard to call. Trimming pared 3 bases from V and 9 bases from J, leaving 14 bases between. The CDR3 consists of 14 residues. CDR1 and CDR2 (germline): KGHDR, SFDVKD. The CDR3 is CATSDARVSFEQFF. The CDR3 DNA reads as TGTGCCACCAGTGATGCCCGGGTGAGCTTTGAGCAGTTCTTC.

The J gene is TRBJ1-2, the V gene TRBV6-5; D is uncertain. The CDR3 contains 15 residues. The V gene's germline CDR1 is MNHEY and CDR2 SVGAGI. V was pared by 2 bases and J by 5 bases, with 15 bases between. The CDR3 loop is CASSYGEGAVYGYTF. CDR3 in DNA: TGTGCCAGCAGTTACGGAGAAGGAGCGGTATATGGCTACACCTTC.

The count of this clone is one. The J gene is TRBJ2-6, the V gene TRBV5-1; the D gene is possibly TRBD2 (5 bases). CDR1 SGHRS and CDR2 YFSETQ come from the germline V gene. CDR3 length: 15 amino acids. V lost 2 bases and J 2 bases, leaving 8 bases between the germline ends. Here the CDR3 DNA reads TGCGCCAGCAGCTTACTAGAAACTGGGGCCAACGTCCTGACTTTC. It yields the protein CASSLLETGANVLTF.